These 25 T cell receptor beta chains share one sample of origin, sequenced in a study of T cell clonality in common variable immunodeficiency. Clones were read by immunoSEQ multiplex PCR, and TCRdb kept only the in-frame ones, dropping some. The specimen has 40,000 to 60,000 clones, none found just once. Sequencing used peripheral blood mononuclear cells. These receptors were collected from a person between 18 and 70 years old in good health.

This clone came up many times. The missing CDR3 end, 3 residues past where the read stops, is filled in from the germline J gene. This chain uses TRBV20-1 with TRBJ2-5, with D uncertain. Trimming removed 2 bases from V and 5 bases from J, with 9 bases in between. The CDR3 has 12 residues. Germline CDR1 is DFQATT and CDR2 is SNEGSKA (reference sequence). The covered CDR3 bases are TGCAGTGCTAGACGAGAAGGTGAGACC. Translation gives CSARREGET. The full-length CDR3 reads as CSARREGETQYF.

This clone was counted many times. The read gets to within 3 residues of the CDR3 end, and the germline J gene fills in the rest. V and J are TRBV7-9 and TRBJ2-4, with 10 bases matching TRBD1. With V trimmed by 5 bases and J by 9 bases, 7 bases remained unmatched. Germline-derived CDR1 and CDR2 are SEHNR and FQNEAQ (reference sequence). The CDR3 totals 14 residues. CDR3 region: CASSRGTGEGIQYF. The part of the CDR3 DNA that was read is TGTGCCAGCAGCCGTGGGACAGGGGAGGGCATT.

This clone was recorded at least ten times. Sequencing ends 3 residues short of the CDR3 end; the germline J gene provides the rest. The genes are TRBV30 and TRBJ1-4, with TRBD1 matching 7 bases. From germline, CDR1 is GTSNPN and CDR2 SVGIG (reference sequence). The CDR3 runs to 13 residues. V was clipped by 5 bases and J by 8 bases; unmatched bases: 8. The DNA read from the CDR3 is TGTGCCTGGGGACAGGCGGTAAGGGAAAAA. Translation gives CAWGQAVREK. From start to end, the CDR3 is CAWGQAVREKLFF.

This clone was counted at least ten times. The sequenced fragment ends 3 residues before the CDR3 boundary, so the rest is inferred from the germline J gene. This rearrangement joins TRBV13 to TRBJ2-1; TRBD2 aligns across 11 bases. This CDR3 comprises 17 residues. Germline values: CDR1 PRHDT, CDR2 FYEKMQ (reference sequence). The ends lost 3 bases at V and 0 bases at J; junction bases unmatched: 4. The CDR3 DNA, read in part, is TGTGCCAGCAGCTTCCTAGCGGGGGGCAGCTCCTACAATGAG. Translating gives CASSFLAGGSSYNE. The full CDR3 is CASSFLAGGSSYNEQFF.

This clone was observed a few times. Read data end 3 residues before the CDR3 end; the end is taken from the germline J gene. V gene TRBV6-1 combines with J gene TRBJ1-1; unclear D gene. This CDR3 is built from 15 residues. The V gene's germline CDR1 is MNHNS and CDR2 SASEGT. The CDR3 here is CASSEGGENTDTAFF. The covered CDR3 bases are TGTGCCAGCAGTGAAGGCGGGGAAAACACAGATACG.

This clone was seen a handful of times. Read coverage stops 3 residues before the CDR3 terminus; the germline J gene supplies the remainder. The chain employs TRBV20-1 and TRBJ2-1, with 9 bases lining up with TRBD2. The CDR3 extends over 16 amino acids. J gave up 4 bases and V 4 bases, and 11 bases lay outside the gene matches. Germline V gene sequence: CDR1 DFQATT, CDR2 SNEGSKA (reference sequence). Here the CDR3 reads CSANPHLAGKYNEQFF. The DNA read from the CDR3 is TGCAGTGCTAACCCCCATCTAGCGGGAAAATACAATGAG.

In its sample, this clone was seen many times. The read comes to an end 3 residues before the CDR3 does, leaving the germline J gene to fill in the end. The rearrangement uses TRBV19 and TRBJ1-1; D gene unclear. The CDR3 runs 15 residues. Germline V lookup: CDR1 LNHDA, CDR2 SQIVND (reference sequence). The V end was cut by 3 bases, the J end by 0 bases, with 11 bases between. The DNA read from the CDR3 is TGTGCCAGTAGTATCAGTGGCTTCATGAACACTGAA. Its translation: CASSISGFMNTE. From start to end, the CDR3 is CASSISGFMNTEAFF.

In its sample, this clone was seen a few times. The observed sequence ends 3 residues before the CDR3 terminus, with the missing tail filled in from the germline J gene. This chain joins TRBV6-2 or TRBV6-3 and TRBJ2-3, with TRBD1 matching 7 bases. The CDR3 is made up of 15 amino acids. Germline V gives CDR1 MNHEY, CDR2 SVGEGT. The CDR3 is CASSYARQGRQPQYF. CDR3 DNA (partial): TGTGCCAGCAGTTATGCGAGACAGGGCAGGCAGCCG.

For this clone: With a much larger clone just one base away, this may be a read error. The missing CDR3 end, 3 residues past where the read stops, is filled in from the germline J gene. The chain links TRBV7-9 to TRBJ2-3, with D perhaps matching TRBD2 (6 bases). The CDR3 length is 11 residues. Germline values: CDR1 SEHNR, CDR2 FQNEAQ (reference sequence). The part of the CDR3 DNA that was read is TGTGCCAGTAACACGGGGGAGACG. It codes for CASNTGET. From start to end, the CDR3 is CASNTGETQYF.

This clone was detected many times. The read terminates 3 residues before the CDR3 end, so the remaining end is supplied by the germline J gene. This rearrangement joins TRBV20-1 to TRBJ1-6; 9 bases are shared with TRBD1. In germline, CDR1 is DFQATT, CDR2 SNEGSKA (reference sequence). V trimming: 6 bases; J trimming: 8 bases; junction bases outside the gene matches: 5. This CDR3 comprises 13 residues. CDR3 region: CSALDRGYSPLHF. Incomplete CDR3 DNA: TGCAGTGCCCTTGACAGGGGGTATTCACCC.

The sample holds many counts of this clone. The CDR3 is cut off 3 residues early in the read; its end comes from the germline J gene. This rearrangement joins TRBV5-6 to TRBJ2-3; possibly TRBD2 for D (7 bases). CDR1 and CDR2 from the germline V gene are SGHDT and YYEEEE. The CDR3 consists of 12 residues. CDR3 bases read: TGTGCCAGCGGGGGGCGCGGGGGAGCG. Its protein product is CASGGRGGA. The CDR3 as a whole reads CASGGRGGAQYF.

On this clone itself: The observed sequence ends 3 residues before the CDR3 terminus, with the missing tail filled in from the germline J gene. This chain links TRBV6-2 or TRBV6-3 with TRBJ1-3; D may be TRBD1 (5 bases). This CDR3 spans 14 amino acids. V was pared by 11 bases and J by 0 bases, with 14 bases between. The V gene's germline CDR1 is MNHEY and CDR2 SVGEGT. The CDR3 here is CAAQTGGSGNTIYF. The covered CDR3 bases are TGTGCCGCCCAGACCGGGGGCTCTGGAAACACC.

This clone has ten or more counts. The read ends 3 residues before the CDR3 terminus; that terminus is restored from the germline J gene. The chain joins TRBV20-1 to TRBJ2-4, with TRBD1 matching over 8 bases. The CDR3 is made up of 13 amino acids. Germline-derived CDR1 and CDR2 are DFQATT and SNEGSKA (reference sequence). The trim removed 0 bases at V and 9 bases at J, leaving 4 bases unmatched. This CDR3 is CSARETGGGIQYF. CDR3 bases read: TGCAGTGCTAGAGAAACAGGGGGTGGCATT.

This clone was observed at least ten times. CDR3 DNA (partial): TGTGCCAGCAGTTCCATTACTAGCGCGGACTACGAG. The encoded protein is CASSSITSADYE. The entire CDR3 sequence reads CASSSITSADYEQYF. The chain uses TRBV27 and TRBJ2-7, with 7 positions matching TRBD2. The read ends 3 residues before the CDR3 terminus; that terminus is restored from the germline J gene. Germline lookup yields CDR1 MNHEY and CDR2 SMNVEV (reference sequence). V gave up 4 bases and J gave up 3 bases; unmatched junction bases: 9. The CDR3 has 15 amino acids.

The table lists this clone with many counts. Read coverage stops 3 residues before the CDR3 terminus; the germline J gene supplies the remainder. The chain combines TRBV15 with TRBJ2-2, with a possible D match to TRBD1 (8 bases). V shed 7 bases and J shed 6 bases, with 12 bases lying between them. The CDR3 totals 13 residues. Germline assignment: CDR1 LNHNV and CDR2 YYDKDF (reference sequence). CDR3 DNA, as far as it was read: TGTGCCACCAACAGGGGGGGTCCCGGGGAG. It translates to CATNRGGPGE. The full CDR3 is CATNRGGPGELFF.

This clone was found many times. The chain's CDR3 is CAWSAGTAITFYTF. The CDR3 DNA, read in part, is TGTGCCTGGAGCGCAGGGACAGCTATTACTTTC. This chain uses TRBV30 with TRBJ1-2; 7 nucleotides agree with TRBD1. From the germline J gene comes the end of the CDR3, since the read stops 3 residues before it. The CDR3 sequence is 14 residues long. Germline CDR1 is GTSNPN and CDR2 is SVGIG (reference sequence). Variable domain in full (rest from reference TRBV30 and TRBJ1-2): SQTIHQWPATLVQPVGSPLSLECTVEGTSNPNLYWYRQAAGRGLQLLFYSVGIGQISSEVPQNLSASRPQDRQFILSSKKLLLSDSGFYLCAWSAGTAITFYTFGSGTRLTVV.

This clone occurred many times. The read stops 3 residues short of the end of the CDR3; the missing end is completed from the germline J gene. The rearrangement links TRBV7-9 to TRBJ1-5; D is perhaps TRBD1 (5 bases). This CDR3 spans 12 amino acids. The V gene's germline CDR1 is SEHNR and CDR2 FQNEAQ (reference sequence). V was shortened by 1 base and J by 7 bases, with 5 bases between the two germline ends. The chain's CDR3 is CASSLDRQPQHF. The CDR3 bases that were read are TGTGCCAGCAGCTTAGACAGGCAGCCC.

This clone was picked up a small number of times. The CDR3 end lies 3 residues beyond the end of the read and is filled in from the germline J gene. The V and J genes are TRBV19 and TRBJ2-1; 8 bases match TRBD1. Germline-derived CDR1 and CDR2 are LNHDA and SQIVND (reference sequence). Trimming at V came to 3 bases and at J to 4 bases, leaving 8 bases not matched to a gene. The CDR3 covers 16 residues. The part of the CDR3 DNA that was read is TGTGCCAGTAGTATGAGCCAGGGGGCCTCGTACAATGAG. This codes for CASSMSQGASYNE. The whole CDR3 reads CASSMSQGASYNEQFF. The full variable domain, with the rest looked up from reference TRBV19 and TRBJ2-1, is DGGITQSPKYLFRKEGQNVTLSCEQNLNHDAMYWYRQDPGQGLRLIYYSQIVNDFQKGDIAEGYSVSREKKESFPLTVTSAQKNPTAFYLCASSMSQGASYNEQFFGPGTRLTVL.

This clone was detected ten times or more. The missing CDR3 end, 3 residues past where the read stops, is filled in from the germline J gene. The J gene is TRBJ2-3, the V gene TRBV5-4; 9 nucleotides line up with TRBD2. Trimming cost V 3 bases and J 1 base; bases outside gene matches: 3. Per germline, CDR1 SGHNT and CDR2 YYREEE (reference sequence). CDR3 length: 15 residues. The sequenced CDR3 bases are TGTGCCAGCAGCTACCGGACTAGCGGCACAGATACG. Protein sequence: CASSYRTSGTDT. The whole CDR3 sequence is CASSYRTSGTDTQYF. Using reference TRBV5-4 and TRBJ2-3 for the parts outside the CDR3, the full variable domain is ETGVTQSPTHLIKTRGQQVTLRCSSQSGHNTVSWYQQALGQGPQFIFQYYREEENGRGNFPPRFSGLQFPNYSSELNVNALELDDSALYLCASSYRTSGTDTQYFGPGTRLTVL.

This clone was observed at least ten times. The CDR3 sequence: CATAGIRAFF. CDR3 DNA (partial): TGTGCCACCGCGGGCATCCGG. The rearrangement uses TRBV7-9 and TRBJ1-1; no clear D gene. The CDR3 end is not reached by the read, which stops 3 residues before it; the germline J gene fills it in. Germline lookup yields CDR1 SEHNR and CDR2 FQNEAQ (reference sequence). The CDR3 runs to 10 residues.

This clone appeared many times. From the germline J gene comes the end of the CDR3, since the read stops 3 residues before it. The chain carries TRBV6-2 or TRBV6-3 and TRBJ2-7, with TRBD1 identical over 8 bases. The germline V gene has CDR1 MNHEY and CDR2 SVGEGT. Unmatched junction bases numbered 10, after V lost 6 bases and J lost 3 bases. The CDR3 covers 15 residues. The CDR3 is CASRGTGGRRYEQYF. The DNA read from the CDR3 is TGTGCCAGCAGGGGTACAGGGGGACGGCGCTACGAG.

This clone appeared many times. Read data end 3 residues before the CDR3 end; the end is taken from the germline J gene. The gene calls are TRBV7-8 and TRBJ2-5, with 8 nucleotides matching TRBD2. Germline lookup yields CDR1 SGHVS and CDR2 FQNEAQ. CDR3 length: 15 residues. After removal of 7 bases from V and 2 bases from J, the junction contained 9 bases not matched to a gene. CDR3 loop: CASTLGGGEQETQYF. The CDR3 DNA, read in part, is TGTGCCAGCACCCTCGGGGGGGGCGAACAAGAGACC.

Concerning this clone: The CDR3 end falls 3 residues outside the read, so it is completed with the germline J gene. This chain joins TRBV19 and TRBJ2-2, with D tentatively TRBD1 (5 bases). This CDR3 region has 15 residues. Per germline, CDR1 LNHDA and CDR2 SQIVND (reference sequence). The sequenced CDR3 bases are TGTGCCAGTAGTACGCCGACAGAGATGATGACAAAG. Translated, it gives CASSTPTEMMTK. The whole CDR3 sequence is CASSTPTEMMTKLFF.

The table lists this clone with many counts. The read halts 3 residues ahead of the CDR3 end, with the missing end drawn from the germline J gene. The V gene is TRBV7-9, the J gene TRBJ2-3; D is ambiguous. CDR1 is SEHNR and CDR2 is FQNEAQ in the germline V gene (reference sequence). This CDR3 comprises 14 residues. The covered CDR3 bases are TGTGCCAGCAGCTTACCACTTAAGCAAGAGACG. Translated: CASSLPLKQET. The entire CDR3 reads CASSLPLKQETQYF.

Points on this clone: The read ends 3 residues shy of where the CDR3 ends; the end is completed using the germline J gene. The rearrangement links TRBV19 to TRBJ1-2; 9 nucleotides align to TRBD1. Germline loops: CDR1 LNHDA, CDR2 SQIVND (reference sequence). The CDR3 contains 15 residues. Incomplete CDR3 DNA: TGTGCCAGTAGTATAGGGGGACAGGGAAAGAATGAC. Translation gives CASSIGGQGKND. The CDR3 in full is CASSIGGQGKNDYTF. Variable domain in full (rest from reference TRBV19 and TRBJ1-2): DGGITQSPKYLFRKEGQNVTLSCEQNLNHDAMYWYRQDPGQGLRLIYYSQIVNDFQKGDIAEGYSVSREKKESFPLTVTSAQKNPTAFYLCASSIGGQGKNDYTFGSGTRLTVV.